This entry lists 7 T cell receptor beta chains sequenced from one sample in a study of T-cell reconstitution after alpha-beta-depleted transplantation in children (dated by TCRdb to 2016 to 2018). Library creation used PCR. These reads were obtained on an Illumina HiSeq 2500. TCR libraries were prepared with molecular barcoding, using unique molecular identifiers to normalize TCRbeta repertoire quantification. In-frame beta chains were kept once TCRdb had trimmed the public reads at Q25 with fastp and called clones with MiXCR. Identical CDR3 proteins give one entry, which carries the most common genes and DNA. The sample table holds 130,000 to 150,000 distinct CDR3 sequences, of which roughly 8.8% were seen once. The top ten clones comprise 15% to 20% of the sample. The sample's treatment or condition label is to be understood as: allogeneic hematopoietic cell transplantation with graft depleted of TCRalphabeta T cells and CD19 B cells.

The sample consisted of PBMCs, mostly from graft donor cells, taken 180 days after TCRalphabeta/CD19-depleted stem cell transplant. The receptor set was obtained from a female patient aged 2-9 years who had a stem cell transplant for congenital amegakaryocytic thrombocytopenia, so the T cells may come from the graft donor.

This clonotype was counted many times. The chain uses TRBV5-1 and TRBJ1-1; D is unresolved. V lost 0 bases and J lost 6, with 9 bases in between. This CDR3 spans 13 amino acids. Germline lookup yields CDR1 SGHRS and CDR2 YFSETQ. CDR3 sequence reads: CASSLAPRAEAFF. Here the CDR3 DNA reads TGCGCCAGCAGCTTGGCTCCGCGGGCTGAAGCTTTCTTT.

In its sample, this clonotype was seen many times. The gene calls are TRBV20-1 and TRBJ1-4; D might be TRBD1 (5 bases). The CDR3 contains 15 residues. V shed 5 bases and J shed 7 bases, with 20 bases lying between them. Germline V gives CDR1 DFQATT, CDR2 SNEGSKA (reference sequence). The CDR3: CSAGSSQGGIEKLFF. The CDR3 DNA follows: TGCAGTGCTGGATCAAGTCAGGGCGGTATTGAAAAACTGTTTTTT.

This clonotype was picked up a small number of times. The chain recombines TRBV6-1 with TRBJ2-3, with D perhaps being TRBD1 or TRBD2 (5 bases each). Germline CDR1 is MNHNS and CDR2 is SASEGT. The CDR3 is made up of 16 amino acids. Trimming shortened V by 7 bases and J by 3 bases, and 20 bases separated the two germline ends. The CDR3 DNA sequence: TGTGCCAGCACATTGGGGGTGCCGGTCGTGACAGATACGCAGTATTTT. Translating it yields CASTLGVPVVTDTQYF.

In its sample, this clonotype was seen many times. V is TRBV5-1 and J is TRBJ2-5; D is ambiguous. This CDR3 is 13 amino acids long. V lost 2 bases to trimming and J lost 0 bases, with 5 bases between them. The germline V gene has CDR1 SGHRS and CDR2 YFSETQ. The CDR3 sequence: CASSLEYQETQYF. The CDR3 DNA sequence: TGCGCCAGCAGCTTAGAGTACCAAGAGACCCAGTACTTC.

This clonotype was picked up many times. V usage is TRBV5-1 and J usage is TRBJ2-2; D might be TRBD2 (5 bases). There are 14 residues in the CDR3. Germline CDR1 is SGHRS and CDR2 is YFSETQ. Trimming left V 2 bases short and J 7 bases short, with 12 bases between. CDR3 in amino acids: CASSLLAMDGELFF. The CDR3 DNA follows: TGCGCCAGCAGCTTATTAGCGATGGACGGGGAGCTGTTTTTT.

The table lists this clonotype with many counts. The genes are TRBV12-3 or TRBV12-4 and TRBJ1-2; a weak D match, TRBD1 (5 bases). The CDR3 has 12 amino acids. V was cut by 8 bases and J by 7 bases, with 14 bases left in between. The CDR3 here is CASRRGAGGYTF. The CDR3 DNA follows: TGTGCCAGCCGGAGGGGCGCCGGTGGCTACACCTTC.

This clonotype was observed a handful of times. The chain has TRBV6-5 and TRBJ2-3; 10 bases map to TRBD1. V gave up 4 bases and J gave up 5 bases; unmatched junction bases: 9. Germline V gene data show CDR1 as MNHEY and CDR2 as SVGAGI. The length of the CDR3 is 16 residues. In nucleotides, the CDR3 is TGTGCCAGCAGTTTTTCCGGGACAGGGGCCGGAGATACGCAGTATTTT. Its protein product is CASSFSGTGAGDTQYF.